This record concerns one TCR beta chain sequence. Its cognate antigen is unknown. Germline V lookup: CDR1 MNHNS, CDR2 SASEGT. The CDR3 runs to 15 residues. Blood was collected, roughly 2.5 ml per donor. This specimen comes from a study of monozygotic twins with inflammatory bowel disease. Study-level findings and limits: Repertoire likeness was no different across concordant and discordant twins, perhaps owing to restricted power. Especially where disease activity was present, IBD patients had fewer clonotypes in common with others than healthy twins did. IBD patients showed reduced TCRbeta diversity (inverse Simpson) versus healthy co-twins.

With the 5' RACE reads reprocessed, TCRdb shows one record per CDR3 protein and no DNA. This table holds approximately 390,000 distinct CDR3 sequences. The receptor was isolated from a human donor with ulcerative colitis or Crohn's disease, or a healthy co-twin of an affected twin (not recorded which). Material for sequencing was blood. The V and J genes are TRBV6-1 and TRBJ2-2; TCRdb reports TRBD1, a call that lacks DNA to check it against. Here the CDR3 reads CASRGAGCWVGELFF.